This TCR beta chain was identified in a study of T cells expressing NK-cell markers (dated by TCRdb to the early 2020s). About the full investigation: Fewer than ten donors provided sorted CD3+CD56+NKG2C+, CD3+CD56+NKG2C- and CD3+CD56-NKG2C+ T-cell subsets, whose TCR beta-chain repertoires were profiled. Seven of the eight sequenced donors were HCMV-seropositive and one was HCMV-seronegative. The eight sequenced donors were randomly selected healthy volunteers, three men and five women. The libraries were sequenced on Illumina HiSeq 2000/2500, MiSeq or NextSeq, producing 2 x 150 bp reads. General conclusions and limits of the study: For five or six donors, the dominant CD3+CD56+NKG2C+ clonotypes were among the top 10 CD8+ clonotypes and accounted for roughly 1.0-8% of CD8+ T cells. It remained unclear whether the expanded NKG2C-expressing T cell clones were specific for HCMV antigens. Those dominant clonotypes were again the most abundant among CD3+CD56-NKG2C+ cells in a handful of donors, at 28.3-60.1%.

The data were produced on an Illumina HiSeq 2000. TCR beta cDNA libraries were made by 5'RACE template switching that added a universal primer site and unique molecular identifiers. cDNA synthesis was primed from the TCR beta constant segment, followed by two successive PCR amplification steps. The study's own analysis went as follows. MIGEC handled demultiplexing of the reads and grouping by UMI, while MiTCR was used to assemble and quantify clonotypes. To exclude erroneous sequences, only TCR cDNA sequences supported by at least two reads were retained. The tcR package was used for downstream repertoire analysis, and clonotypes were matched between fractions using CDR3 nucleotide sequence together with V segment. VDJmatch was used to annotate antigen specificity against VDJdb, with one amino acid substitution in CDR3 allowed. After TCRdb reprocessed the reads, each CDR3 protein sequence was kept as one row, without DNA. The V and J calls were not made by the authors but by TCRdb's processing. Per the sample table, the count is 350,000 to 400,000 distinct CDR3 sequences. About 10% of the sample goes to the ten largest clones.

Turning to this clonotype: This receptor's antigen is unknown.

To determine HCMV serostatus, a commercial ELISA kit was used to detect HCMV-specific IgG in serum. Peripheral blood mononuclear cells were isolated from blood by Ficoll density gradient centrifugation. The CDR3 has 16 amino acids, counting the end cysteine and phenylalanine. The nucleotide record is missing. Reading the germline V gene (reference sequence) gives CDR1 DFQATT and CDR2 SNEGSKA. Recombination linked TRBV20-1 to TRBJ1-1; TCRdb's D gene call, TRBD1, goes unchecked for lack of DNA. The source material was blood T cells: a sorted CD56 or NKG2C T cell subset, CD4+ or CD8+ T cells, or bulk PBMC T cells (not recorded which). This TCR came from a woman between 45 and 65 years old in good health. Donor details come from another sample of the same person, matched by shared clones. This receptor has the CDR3 CSASPGAGGWNTEAFF.